Following are 25 T cell receptor beta chains from one sample sequenced in a study of T cells in localized non-small cell lung cancer. Data came from immunoSEQ multiplex PCR; TCRdb stores just in-frame clones and leaves some out. The sample contains some 34,000 clones, around 80% of which appear only once. The sample here was peripheral blood, taken before any cancer treatment. The receptors come from a male donor at least 60 years old with stage III squamous cell lung carcinoma.

The J gene is TRBJ1-4, the V gene TRBV10-3; no clear D. The CDR3 runs to 14 residues. Germline V gives CDR1 ENHRY, CDR2 SYGVKD. The V end lost 3 bases, the J end lost 4 bases, and 9 bases lay between the germline ends. This CDR3 is CAISDRAFNEKLFF. The CDR3, as DNA: TGTGCCATCAGTGACCGGGCCTTTAATGAAAAACTGTTTTTT.

The gene calls are TRBV7-6 and TRBJ2-1; D ambiguous. CDR1 SGHVS and CDR2 FNYEAQ come from the germline V gene. This CDR3 has 17 amino acids. V shed 1 base and J shed 8 bases, with 21 bases lying between them. The CDR3 DNA reads TGTGCCAGCAGCTTAGTGGGTCAGCCCGCTTTGTTGTATGAGCAGTTCTTC. Protein sequence: CASSLVGQPALLYEQFF. The whole variable domain, filled in from reference TRBV7-6 and TRBJ2-1, reads GAGVSQSPRYKVTKRGQDVALRCDPISGHVSLYWYRQALGQGPEFLTYFNYEAQQDKSGLPNDRFSAERPEGSISTLTIQRTEQRDSAMYRCASSLVGQPALLYEQFFGPGTRLTVL.

The rearrangement uses TRBV5-1 and TRBJ2-1; TRBD1 or TRBD2 may be the D gene (6 bases each). Germline CDR1 SGHRS, CDR2 YFSETQ. V lost 4 bases and J lost 8, with 22 bases in between. There are 16 residues in the CDR3. DNA for the CDR3: TGCGCCAGCAGCGTGGGGGGCAGGGTCTCGGCAGATGAGCAGTTCTTC. It encodes CASSVGGRVSADEQFF.

The chain joins TRBV5-4 to TRBJ2-7, with D perhaps matching TRBD2 (6 bases). V lost 2 bases and J 0 bases, leaving 12 bases between the germline ends. There are 15 residues in the CDR3. Germline loops: CDR1 SGHNT, CDR2 YYREEE (reference sequence). This chain's CDR3 is CASSLGDSSSYEQYF. In DNA form, the CDR3 reads TGTGCCAGCAGCTTAGGGGACTCGAGCTCCTACGAGCAGTACTTC. The full variable domain, with the rest looked up from reference TRBV5-4 and TRBJ2-7, is ETGVTQSPTHLIKTRGQQVTLRCSSQSGHNTVSWYQQALGQGPQFIFQYYREEENGRGNFPPRFSGLQFPNYSSELNVNALELDDSALYLCASSLGDSSSYEQYFGPGTRLTVT.

The rearrangement joins TRBV20-1 to TRBJ2-5; perhaps TRBD1 as D (5 bases). The CDR3 totals 11 residues. V lost 5 bases and J lost 4, with 8 bases in between. Germline V gives CDR1 DFQATT, CDR2 SNEGSKA (reference sequence). The CDR3, as DNA: TGCAGTGCTCAAAGGGGAGAGACCCAGTACTTC. Protein sequence: CSAQRGETQYF.

The chain couples TRBV7-9 to TRBJ1-4, with a tentative D call TRBD1 (6 bases). The CDR3 length is 13 residues. Trimming stripped 11 bases from V and 5 bases from J, with 15 bases between. Germline CDR1 reads SEHNR; CDR2 reads FQNEAQ (reference sequence). CDR3 region: CALGGRGNEKLFF. The CDR3 DNA is TGTGCCCTCGGGGGCAGGGGAAATGAAAAACTGTTTTTT.

This rearrangement joins TRBV19 to TRBJ1-1, with D hard to call. The CDR3 runs to 15 residues. V gave up 1 base and J gave up 0 bases, with 9 bases separating them. Per germline, CDR1 LNHDA and CDR2 SQIVND (reference sequence). The CDR3 DNA follows: TGTGCCAGTAGTATAGGGAGGCACATGAACACTGAAGCTTTCTTT. This gives the protein CASSIGRHMNTEAFF.

This clone has just a few counts. The chain is built from TRBV5-4 and TRBJ2-1; D uncertain. Germline loops: CDR1 SGHNT, CDR2 YYREEE (reference sequence). V was trimmed by 4 bases and J by 0 bases, leaving 20 bases between them. The CDR3 consists of 18 residues. This CDR3 reads CASSLPFEASSSYNEQFF. The CDR3 DNA is TGTGCCAGCAGCCTCCCTTTTGAGGCGTCGAGCTCCTACAATGAGCAGTTCTTC.

The V gene is TRBV6-4, the J gene TRBJ1-2, with 8 bases fitting TRBD1. CDR1 is MRHNA, CDR2 SNTAGT, per germline. Unmatched junction bases numbered 5, after V lost 7 bases and J lost 4 bases. This CDR3 has 13 amino acids. The CDR3 reads CASTTGQGYGYTF. As DNA, the CDR3 is TGTGCCAGCACTACAGGACAGGGCTATGGCTACACCTTC.

The rearrangement joins TRBV10-3 to TRBJ1-4; TRBD1 aligns across 9 bases. This CDR3 has 18 residues. Germline CDR1 ENHRY, CDR2 SYGVKD. The trim removed 4 bases at V and 2 bases at J, leaving 11 bases unmatched. For the CDR3, the DNA is TGTGCCATCAGTGTCGGCCCAACAGGGGGCGTCACTAATGAAAAACTGTTTTTT. Translated: CAISVGPTGGVTNEKLFF.

This chain uses TRBV4-3 with TRBJ2-3; possibly TRBD2 for D (6 bases). Trimming left V 0 bases short and J 0 bases short, with 13 bases between. The CDR3 runs to 17 residues. The germline gives CDR1 LGHNA, CDR2 YSLEER. The CDR3 bases are TGCGCCAGCAGCCAAGATCGTGGGGGGTTTAGCACAGATACGCAGTATTTT. Protein product: CASSQDRGGFSTDTQYF.

The genes are TRBV5-4 and TRBJ2-7; D unclear. Deletions cut 6 bases from V and 4 bases from J, with 26 bases between. CDR3 length: 17 residues. CDR1 is SGHNT and CDR2 is YYREEE in the germline V gene (reference sequence). In nucleotides, the CDR3 is TGTGCCAGCATCCAAAGTACCCCGTGGCAGTACTTTTACGAGCAGTACTTC. This codes for CASIQSTPWQYFYEQYF.

The J gene is TRBJ2-3, the V gene TRBV5-4; D is unclear. V was pared by 2 bases and J by 6 bases, with 10 bases between. Germline CDR1 and CDR2: SGHNT and YYREEE (reference sequence). The length of the CDR3 is 13 residues. The CDR3 DNA follows: TGTGCCAGCAGCTTTAGTGGAGAGGATACGCAGTATTTT. Protein: CASSFSGEDTQYF.

The CDR3 region has the DNA TGCGCCAGCAGCTCCCTCGGTGAAATGAACACCGGGGAGCTGTTTTTT. Protein sequence: CASSSLGEMNTGELFF. The gene calls are TRBV5-1 and TRBJ2-2; D is ambiguous. This CDR3 is built from 16 residues. Trimming removed 3 bases at V and 1 base at J, with 13 bases between. Germline CDR1 and CDR2: SGHRS and YFSETQ. Looking up the rest from reference TRBV5-1 and TRBJ2-2 gives the full variable domain: KAGVTQTPRYLIKTRGQQVTLSCSPISGHRSVSWYQQTPGQGLQFLFEYFSETQRNKGNFPGRFSGRQFSNSRSEMNVSTLELGDSALYLCASSSLGEMNTGELFFGEGSRLTVL.

The DNA for the CDR3 is TGTGCCAGCAGCCAGGGGGCCAGGCTTAATTCACCCCTCCACTTT. Translating gives CASSQGARLNSPLHF. This chain joins TRBV7-6 and TRBJ1-6; 8 positions agree with TRBD1. The CDR3 loop spans 15 amino acids. The V and J ends lost 5 bases and 6 bases, in that order; junction bases with no gene match: 6. CDR1 is SGHVS, CDR2 FNYEAQ, per germline.

The rearrangement joins TRBV6-5 to TRBJ2-1, with D maybe TRBD2 (5 bases). CDR1 is MNHEY and CDR2 is SVGAGI in the germline V gene. Trimming took 6 bases from V and 0 from J, leaving 9 bases between them. This CDR3 has 14 amino acids. The CDR3, as DNA: TGTGCCAGCAGCCGAGGGAGCTCCTACAATGAGCAGTTCTTC. Its translation is CASSRGSSYNEQFF.

In this sample, this clone turned up a few times. The chain is built from TRBV18 and TRBJ2-3, with D perhaps TRBD1 (6 bases). This CDR3 contains 15 residues. Germline-derived CDR1 and CDR2 are KGHSH and LQKENI. Between the trimmed V and J ends, which lost 6 bases and 2 bases, there was a span of 15 bases. In nucleotides, the CDR3 is TGTGCCAGCTCCCAGCGTGGACAGTACACAGATACGCAGTATTTT. It encodes CASSQRGQYTDTQYF.

The chain has TRBV30 and TRBJ2-4, with 7 bases lining up with TRBD1. The trim removed 2 bases at V and 7 bases at J, leaving 11 bases unmatched. CDR3 size: 15 residues. The V gene's germline CDR1 is GTSNPN and CDR2 SVGIG (reference sequence). The CDR3, as DNA: TGTGCCTGGAGTCCGGAAAGGGGCAGGGGGAACATTCAGTACTTC. Amino acid sequence: CAWSPERGRGNIQYF. Full variable domain (outside the CDR3, taken from reference TRBV30 and TRBJ2-4): SQTIHQWPATLVQPVGSPLSLECTVEGTSNPNLYWYRQAAGRGLQLLFYSVGIGQISSEVPQNLSASRPQDRQFILSSKKLLLSDSGFYLCAWSPERGRGNIQYFGAGTRLSVL.

This clone was counted a single time. The J gene is TRBJ2-7, the V gene TRBV7-2; weak D call: TRBD2 (6 bases). Trimming took 5 bases from V and 2 from J, leaving 13 bases between them. This CDR3 is built from 14 residues. CDR1 and CDR2 from the germline V gene are SGHTA and FQGNSA. The CDR3 bases are TGTGCCAGCAGCCCCCGGGACTTAACCTACGAGCAGTACTTC. Translated, it gives CASSPRDLTYEQYF.

This chain connects TRBV7-2 to TRBJ1-5; TRBD1 matches 8 bases. CDR1 is SGHTA, CDR2 FQGNSA, per germline. J lost 7 bases, V lost 5 bases, and 4 bases had no gene match. The CDR3 totals 13 residues. CDR3 nucleotides: TGTGCCAGCAGCCGACAGGGGAGCCAGCCCCAGCATTTT. Its protein product is CASSRQGSQPQHF.

This chain joins TRBV7-9 and TRBJ2-1; perhaps TRBD2 as D (6 bases). CDR1 is SEHNR and CDR2 is FQNEAQ in the germline V gene (reference sequence). V was shortened by 8 bases and J by 4 bases, with 9 bases between the two germline ends. The length of the CDR3 is 12 residues. In DNA, the CDR3 is TGTGCCAGCCCGGGGAGGTACAATGAGCAGTTCTTC. Translated: CASPGRYNEQFF.

This sequence joins TRBV7-2 and TRBJ2-7; 9 bases agree with TRBD1. The J segment lost 6 bases and the V segment lost 2 bases, leaving 8 bases of the junction unmatched. The CDR3 consists of 15 residues. Germline CDR1 is SGHTA and CDR2 is FQGNSA. The CDR3 nucleotides read TGTGCCAGCAGCTTAAATGGACAGGGGTTCAGCGAGCAGTACTTC. Its translation is CASSLNGQGFSEQYF.

This rearrangement joins TRBV28 to TRBJ1-5, with 11 positions matching TRBD1. Germline V CDR1 and CDR2: MDHEN, SYDVKM. V trimming: 6 bases; J trimming: 4 bases; junction bases outside the gene matches: 2. This CDR3 has 14 amino acids. CDR3 sequence: CASRGDRGNQPQHF. The CDR3 bases are TGTGCCAGCAGGGGGGACAGGGGGAATCAGCCCCAGCATTTT.

The chain employs TRBV5-6 and TRBJ2-3; the D is unclear. Germline CDR1 and CDR2: SGHDT and YYEEEE. This CDR3 region has 17 residues. V lost 1 base and J 1 base, leaving 16 bases between the germline ends. CDR3 residues: CASSLPYYQSGTDTQYF. The CDR3 region has the DNA TGTGCCAGCAGCTTGCCCTACTATCAGTCAGGCACAGATACGCAGTATTTT.

This clone turned up a few times. The chain combines TRBV7-3 with TRBJ1-1; D gene unclear. The CDR3 consists of 14 residues. From germline, CDR1 is SGHTA and CDR2 FQGTGA. The V end was cut by 5 bases, the J end by 3 bases, with 13 bases between. CDR3 DNA sequence: TGTGCCAGCAGCGCCGAGAAAGGGTACACTGAAGCTTTCTTT. This encodes CASSAEKGYTEAFF.